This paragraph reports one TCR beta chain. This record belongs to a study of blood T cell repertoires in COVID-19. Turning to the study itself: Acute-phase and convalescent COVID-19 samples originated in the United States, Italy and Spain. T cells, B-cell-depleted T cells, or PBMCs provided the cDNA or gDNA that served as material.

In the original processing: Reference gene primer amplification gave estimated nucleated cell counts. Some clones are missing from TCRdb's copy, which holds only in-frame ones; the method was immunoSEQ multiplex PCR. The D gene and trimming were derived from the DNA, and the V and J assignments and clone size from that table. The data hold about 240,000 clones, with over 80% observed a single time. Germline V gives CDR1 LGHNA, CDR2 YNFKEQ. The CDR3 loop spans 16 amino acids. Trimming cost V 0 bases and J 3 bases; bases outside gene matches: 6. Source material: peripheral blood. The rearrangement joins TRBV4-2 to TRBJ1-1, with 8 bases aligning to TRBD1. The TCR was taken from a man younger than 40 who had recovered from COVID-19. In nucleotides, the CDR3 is TGTGCCAGCAGCCAAGATGGAACAGGGGGGGACACTGAAGCTTTCTTT. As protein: CASSQDGTGGDTEAFF.